The 28 T cell receptor beta chains presented below share a single source sample, sequenced in a study of shared clonotypes between healthy human individuals. The repertoire was sequenced with immunoSEQ multiplex PCR; TCRdb's copy has only in-frame clones and lacks some. The sample has 2 million to 2.5 million clones, 85% to 95% seen once. The sequenced material came from naive CD4+ T cells from PBMCs. Specified subset: CD45RA+ positively selected. Source of these receptors: a man in his late teens or twenties in good health. Some clones in this sample may be carry-over from other donors' samples.

The V call is TRBV19, the J call TRBJ1-1; 8 nucleotides line up with TRBD1. Germline CDR1 LNHDA, CDR2 SQIVND (reference sequence). J gave up 5 bases and V 5 bases, and 10 bases lay outside the gene matches. The CDR3 consists of 15 residues. The CDR3 here is CASSSQPTGATEAFF. CDR3 nucleotides: TGTGCCAGTAGTTCCCAGCCGACAGGGGCGACTGAAGCTTTCTTT.

This sequence joins TRBV30 and TRBJ1-5, with D perhaps matching TRBD1 (5 bases). From germline, CDR1 is GTSNPN and CDR2 SVGIG (reference sequence). Deletions cut 2 bases from V and 4 bases from J, with 12 bases between. This CDR3 has 14 residues. CDR3 sequence (DNA): TGTGCCTGGAGTAAAGACAGTGGGAATCAGCCCCAGCATTTT. Its protein is CAWSKDSGNQPQHF.

This chain joins TRBV5-1 and TRBJ2-7, with 10 positions matching TRBD1. CDR1 and CDR2 from the germline V gene are SGHRS and YFSETQ. CDR3 length equals 16 residues. The J segment lost 3 bases and the V segment lost 0 bases, leaving 6 bases of the junction unmatched. The CDR3 sequence is CASSLGLTGGDYEQYF. Written as DNA, the CDR3 is TGCGCCAGCAGCTTGGGTCTGACAGGGGGCGACTACGAGCAGTACTTC.

This chain connects TRBV14 to TRBJ2-6; TRBD1 is a possible D gene (5 bases). The CDR3 has 17 residues. Germline assignment: CDR1 SGHDN and CDR2 FVKESK. Trimming shortened V by 1 base and J by 4 bases, and 14 bases separated the two germline ends. The CDR3 spells CASSQVQDTLGANVLTF. Written as DNA, the CDR3 is TGTGCCAGCAGCCAAGTACAGGACACTCTGGGGGCCAACGTCCTGACTTTC.

This clone was detected only a few times. The chain joins TRBV30 to TRBJ1-5; D not certain. Germline V CDR1 and CDR2: GTSNPN, SVGIG (reference sequence). The V end was cut by 2 bases, the J end by 3 bases, with 14 bases between. The CDR3 length is 15 residues. The CDR3 spells CAWSSSGTVNQPQHF. The CDR3 nucleotides read TGTGCCTGGAGTTCTTCCGGCACAGTCAATCAGCCCCAGCATTTT.

The CDR3 region has the DNA TGTGCCAGCAGCACAACCGGGAGCACCGGGGAGCTGTTTTTT. As protein: CASSTTGSTGELFF. The rearrangement joins TRBV7-7 to TRBJ2-2; D might be TRBD2 (6 bases). The CDR3 sequence is 14 residues long. The V gene lost 5 bases and the J gene lost 4 bases, with 11 bases spanning the gap. The germline V gene has CDR1 SSHAT and CDR2 FNYEAQ (reference sequence).

This clone showed up just once. This same CDR3 is encoded by further DNA sequences in the sample. The V and J genes are TRBV6-5 and TRBJ2-7, with TRBD1 matching over 7 bases. The junction had 3 bases not matched to a gene; V was cut back by 0 bases and J by 4 bases. Germline V gives CDR1 MNHEY, CDR2 SVGAGI. The CDR3 length is 14 residues. The CDR3 reads CASSYSTGQYEQYF. In nucleotides, the CDR3 is TGTGCCAGCAGTTACTCGACAGGGCAATACGAGCAGTACTTC.

V usage is TRBV6-5 and J usage is TRBJ1-2, with 10 nucleotides matching TRBD1. The CDR3 sequence is 14 residues long. The V gene's germline CDR1 is MNHEY and CDR2 SVGAGI. The V gene end was trimmed by 6 bases and the J gene end by 7 bases; junction bases not matched to a gene: 8. The CDR3 DNA reads TGTGCCAGCAGAGGGACAGGGGTCGACGGTGGCTACACCTTC. Its translation: CASRGTGVDGGYTF.

This clone was counted a few times. Other DNA variants within this sample encode the same CDR3. CDR3 nucleotides: TGCGCCAGCAGCCAAGACAGGAACACTGAAGCTTTCTTT. This codes for CASSQDRNTEAFF. The chain carries TRBV5-1 and TRBJ1-1; D might be TRBD1 (5 bases). The CDR3 consists of 13 residues. The ends were cut back, 4 bases at V and 1 base at J, with 8 bases in the middle. Germline V gene data show CDR1 as SGHRS and CDR2 as YFSETQ.

The V call is TRBV5-1, the J call TRBJ1-1; 9 bases match TRBD1. With V trimmed by 4 bases and J by 7 bases, 5 bases remained unmatched. The CDR3 covers 13 residues. The germline CDR1 and CDR2 sequences are SGHRS and YFSETQ. This CDR3 reads CASSTGTGNEAFF. For the CDR3, the DNA is TGCGCCAGCAGCACCGGGACAGGGAATGAAGCTTTCTTT.

The CDR3 DNA reads TGCGCCAGCAGCTTGTCCGAGGGGGCGGCCTACAATGAGCAGTTCTTC. Amino acid sequence: CASSLSEGAAYNEQFF. The chain couples TRBV5-1 to TRBJ2-1; TRBD1 agrees at 7 bases. The CDR3 loop spans 16 amino acids. CDR1 and CDR2 from the germline V gene are SGHRS and YFSETQ. V lost 1 base and J lost 2; bases outside the gene matches: 6.

The J gene is TRBJ2-4, the V gene TRBV4-1; D remains ambiguous. The CDR3 is 13 residues long. Germline CDR1 reads MGHRA; CDR2 reads YSYEKL. Trimming removed 0 bases from V and 3 bases from J, with 3 bases in between. CDR3 region: CASSQDLKNIQYF. For the CDR3, the DNA is TGCGCCAGCAGCCAAGATCTCAAAAACATTCAGTACTTC.

This clone was seen once. Other DNA variants within this sample encode the same CDR3. The chain uses TRBV6-1 and TRBJ1-2; 9 bases are shared with TRBD1. The V segment lost 0 bases and the J segment 4 bases; nucleotides outside the gene matches: 0. Germline assignment: CDR1 MNHNS and CDR2 SASEGT. This CDR3 region has 14 residues. DNA of the CDR3: TGTGCCAGCAGTGAAGCGACAGGGGGCTATGGCTACACCTTC. It specifies CASSEATGGYGYTF.

This chain connects TRBV28 to TRBJ2-7; perhaps TRBD1 as D (6 bases). This CDR3 is built from 15 residues. CDR1 MDHEN and CDR2 SYDVKM come from the germline V gene. The V and J ends lost 4 bases and 2 bases respectively, with 15 bases between them. CDR3 nucleotides: TGTGCCAGCAGTTCCCAGGGGTCTCCCCCCTACGAGCAGTACTTC. It is translated as CASSSQGSPPYEQYF.

The genes are TRBV29-1 and TRBJ1-2; weak D call: TRBD1 (6 bases). The CDR3 totals 11 residues. Germline loops: CDR1 SQVTM, CDR2 ANQGSEA. CDR3 protein: CSADSPYGYTF. The CDR3 nucleotides read TGCAGTGCGGACAGTCCCTATGGCTACACCTTC.

The genes are TRBV6-5 and TRBJ2-5; TRBD2 aligns across 9 bases. After removal of 2 bases from V and 2 bases from J, the junction contained 3 bases not matched to a gene. CDR3 length equals 15 residues. The germline gives CDR1 MNHEY, CDR2 SVGAGI. CDR3 coding DNA: TGTGCCAGCAGTTACGGCGGGAGGGTACAAGAGACCCAGTACTTC. This sequence encodes CASSYGGRVQETQYF.

J is TRBJ1-3 and V is TRBV6-1; D is unresolved. In germline, CDR1 is MNHNS, CDR2 SASEGT. The V end was cut by 10 bases, the J end by 0 bases, with 16 bases between. The CDR3 has 15 residues. Written as DNA, the CDR3 is TGTGCCACCATTCCTCGGACGGTCTCTGGAAACACCATATATTTT. Translated, it gives CATIPRTVSGNTIYF.

CDR3 nucleotide sequence: TGTGCCAGCAGTAAGGTCGTGGACCTGAAAAAAGAGACCCAGTACTTC. It encodes CASSKVVDLKKETQYF. The V gene is TRBV11-2, the J gene TRBJ2-5; no firm D call. The CDR3 sequence is 16 residues long. Germline V gives CDR1 SGHAT, CDR2 FQNNGV. With 6 bases removed from V and 3 bases from J, the gap between germline ends came to 20 bases. Together with reference TRBV11-2 and TRBJ2-5, the CDR3 gives the full variable domain: EAGVAQSPRYKIIEKRQSVAFWCNPISGHATLYWYQQILGQGPKLLIQFQNNGVVDDSQLPKDRFSAERLKGVDSTLKIQPAKLEDSAVYLCASSKVVDLKKETQYFGPGTRLLVL.

V is TRBV7-8 and J is TRBJ2-5; TRBD2 agrees at 7 bases. The germline gives CDR1 SGHVS, CDR2 FQNEAQ. The CDR3 consists of 15 residues. The ends lost 5 bases at V and 4 bases at J; junction bases unmatched: 10. CDR3 region: CASSPGAGGGETQYF. The CDR3 DNA sequence: TGTGCCAGCAGCCCCGGCGCGGGCGGGGGAGAGACCCAGTACTTC.

The chain has TRBV16 and TRBJ2-7, with 7 positions matching TRBD2. The germline V gene encodes CDR1 KGHSY and CDR2 FQNENV. V lost 0 bases and J lost 2; bases outside the gene matches: 4. The CDR3 runs to 15 residues. The CDR3: CASSQSGRGTYEQYF. The CDR3 nucleotides are TGTGCCAGCAGCCAATCGGGGAGGGGCACCTACGAGCAGTACTTC.

The chain uses TRBV5-1 and TRBJ1-1; 8 bases are a match to TRBD1. In germline, CDR1 is SGHRS, CDR2 YFSETQ. The CDR3 runs to 14 residues. V shed 4 bases, J shed 4 bases, and the junction held 6 bases outside the gene matches. The CDR3 sequence: CASSRQGASTEAFF. Written as DNA, the CDR3 is TGCGCCAGCAGCCGGCAGGGGGCGTCCACTGAAGCTTTCTTT.

This clone has only a few counts. This CDR3 is also generated by other DNA sequences in the sample. The chain carries TRBV5-4 and TRBJ1-5; D call uncertain. Trimming shortened V by 0 bases and J by 5 bases, and 3 bases separated the two germline ends. This CDR3 region has 12 residues. Germline loops: CDR1 SGHNT, CDR2 YYREEE (reference sequence). Here the CDR3 DNA reads TGTGCCAGCAGCTTGGACCATCAGCCCCAGCATTTT. This gives the protein CASSLDHQPQHF.

The chain combines TRBV28 with TRBJ2-3; 7 positions agree with TRBD1. Germline V gives CDR1 MDHEN, CDR2 SYDVKM. This CDR3 contains 15 residues. V gave up 6 bases and J gave up 1 base; unmatched junction bases: 7. The CDR3 loop is CASRPTGTGTDTQYF. CDR3 nucleotides: TGTGCCAGCAGGCCCACCGGGACAGGCACAGATACGCAGTATTTT.

This sequence joins TRBV7-9 and TRBJ1-6, with D perhaps matching TRBD1 (6 bases). The V end lost 4 bases, the J end lost 7 bases, and 17 bases lay between the germline ends. This CDR3 is 16 amino acids long. Per germline, CDR1 SEHNR and CDR2 FQNEAQ (reference sequence). This chain's CDR3 is CASSSSGTQGNSPLHF. The CDR3 DNA follows: TGTGCCAGCAGCTCGTCCGGGACACAGGGAAATTCACCCCTCCACTTT.

The V gene is TRBV7-9, the J gene TRBJ1-3; 7 bases line up with TRBD1. The length of the CDR3 is 18 residues. CDR1 is SEHNR, CDR2 FQNEAQ, per germline (reference sequence). The V gene end was trimmed by 6 bases and the J gene end by 0 bases; junction bases not matched to a gene: 14. DNA of the CDR3: TGTGCCAGCAGAACGCCGGGACAGTGGCCGAACTCTGGAAACACCATATATTTT. Encoded protein: CASRTPGQWPNSGNTIYF.

The chain recombines TRBV5-1 with TRBJ1-2; 9 nucleotides agree with TRBD1. The germline V gene has CDR1 SGHRS and CDR2 YFSETQ. This CDR3 contains 13 residues. The V segment lost 1 base and the J segment 7 bases; nucleotides outside the gene matches: 2. Written as DNA, the CDR3 is TGCGCCAGCAGCTTGATGACAGGGGGTGGCTACACCTTC. Amino acid sequence: CASSLMTGGGYTF.

The chain is built from TRBV18 and TRBJ2-3; D gene uncertain. This CDR3 spans 19 amino acids. Per germline, CDR1 KGHSH and CDR2 LQKENI. The ends were cut back, 3 bases at V and 2 bases at J, with 24 bases in the middle. CDR3 region: CASSPLPRSPGPSTDTQYF. The CDR3 DNA reads TGTGCCAGCTCACCCCTGCCCAGGTCCCCGGGCCCCTCCACAGATACGCAGTATTTT.

This clone came up a few times. The chain carries TRBV19 and TRBJ1-1, with 8 bases fitting TRBD1. This CDR3 has 13 amino acids. Germline assignment: CDR1 LNHDA and CDR2 SQIVND (reference sequence). Trimming cost V 5 bases and J 4 bases; bases outside gene matches: 3. The CDR3 spells CASSVRGRTEAFF. For the CDR3, the DNA is TGTGCCAGTAGTGTCAGGGGGCGCACTGAAGCTTTCTTT.